This T cell receptor beta chain was documented in a study of T cells after yellow fever vaccination. For the study at large: SMART-Seq v4 Ultra Low Input prepared the low-cell-number fractions.

Study-level findings and limits: Reappearance after the booster was observed for most primary-vaccination clones (around 95% CD4, around 90% CD8).

V lost 9 bases and J lost 3, with 12 bases in between. The germline gives CDR1 SEHNR, CDR2 FQNEAQ (reference sequence). The CDR3 contains 12 residues. Universal primer sites and UMIs were introduced during 5'RACE template-switching synthesis of TCR cDNA. TCRdb recomputed calls from the 5' RACE reads with MiXCR, one row per CDR3 protein. This table holds roughly 500,000 distinct CDR3 sequences, roughly 21% found once. This clonotype occurred a few times. Its antigen is undetermined. V and J are TRBV7-9 and TRBJ2-7; D gene uncertain. This clonotype originated in a man aged 25 to 40 who received the YFV17D yellow fever vaccine. Specimen: PBMCs, collected 15 days after the yellow fever booster vaccination. The chain's CDR3 is CARRLGLYEQYF. CDR3 coding DNA: TGTGCCAGGCGGTTAGGTCTCTACGAGCAGTACTTC.